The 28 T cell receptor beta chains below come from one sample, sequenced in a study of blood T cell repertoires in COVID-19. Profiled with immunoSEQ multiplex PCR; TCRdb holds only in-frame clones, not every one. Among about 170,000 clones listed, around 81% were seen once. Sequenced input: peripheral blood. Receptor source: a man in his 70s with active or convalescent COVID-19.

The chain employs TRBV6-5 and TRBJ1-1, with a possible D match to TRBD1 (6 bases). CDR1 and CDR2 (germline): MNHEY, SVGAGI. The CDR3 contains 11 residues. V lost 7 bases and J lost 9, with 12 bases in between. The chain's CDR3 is CASTRDKKAFF. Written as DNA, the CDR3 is TGTGCCAGCACTAGGGACAAAAAAGCTTTCTTT.

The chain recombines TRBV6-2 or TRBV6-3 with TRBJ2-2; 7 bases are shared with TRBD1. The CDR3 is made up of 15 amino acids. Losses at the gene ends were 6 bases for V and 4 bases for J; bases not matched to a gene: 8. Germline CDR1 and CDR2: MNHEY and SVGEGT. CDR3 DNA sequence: TGTGCCAGCAGCACAGGGACAGCTGCCACCGGGGAGCTGTTTTTT. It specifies CASSTGTAATGELFF.

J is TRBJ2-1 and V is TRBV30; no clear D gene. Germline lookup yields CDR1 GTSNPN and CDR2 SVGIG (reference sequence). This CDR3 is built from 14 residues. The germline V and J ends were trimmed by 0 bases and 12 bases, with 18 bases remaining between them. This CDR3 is CAWSVSSLDSAQFF. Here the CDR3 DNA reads TGTGCCTGGAGTGTGTCCTCCCTCGACTCCGCGCAGTTCTTC.

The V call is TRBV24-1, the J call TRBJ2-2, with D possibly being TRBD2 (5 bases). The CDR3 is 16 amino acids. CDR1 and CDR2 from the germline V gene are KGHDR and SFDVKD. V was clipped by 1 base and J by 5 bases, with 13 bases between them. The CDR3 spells CATSDFRGLGTGELFF. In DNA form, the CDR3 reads TGTGCCACCAGTGATTTCCGGGGTTTGGGGACCGGGGAGCTGTTTTTT.

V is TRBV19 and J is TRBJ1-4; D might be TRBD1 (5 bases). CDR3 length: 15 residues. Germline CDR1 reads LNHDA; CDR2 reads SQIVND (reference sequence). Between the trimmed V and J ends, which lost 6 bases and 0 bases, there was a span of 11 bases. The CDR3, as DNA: TGTGCCAGTAGAACAGGACAAACAACTAATGAAAAACTGTTTTTT. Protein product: CASRTGQTTNEKLFF. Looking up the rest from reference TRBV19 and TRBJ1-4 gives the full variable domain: DGGITQSPKYLFRKEGQNVTLSCEQNLNHDAMYWYRQDPGQGLRLIYYSQIVNDFQKGDIAEGYSVSREKKESFPLTVTSAQKNPTAFYLCASRTGQTTNEKLFFGSGTQLSVL.

The CDR3 region has the DNA TGTGCCAGCAGCTTAGTAGGCGGGACAGGATTGGGATACAATGAGCAGTTCTTC. Its protein product is CASSLVGGTGLGYNEQFF. The chain couples TRBV7-2 to TRBJ2-1; TRBD1 matches 8 bases. The J segment lost 4 bases and the V segment lost 1 base, leaving 12 bases of the junction unmatched. In germline, CDR1 is SGHTA, CDR2 FQGNSA. This CDR3 region has 18 residues.

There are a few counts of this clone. The DNA of the CDR3 is TGTGCCAGTAGTATAGGTGGGACAGGGCTCAACGAGCAGTACTTC. Translating it yields CASSIGGTGLNEQYF. This chain uses TRBV19 with TRBJ2-7; 9 nucleotides line up with TRBD1. CDR1 and CDR2 from the germline V gene are LNHDA and SQIVND (reference sequence). The V segment lost 1 base and the J segment 5 bases; nucleotides outside the gene matches: 6. CDR3 length: 15 amino acids.

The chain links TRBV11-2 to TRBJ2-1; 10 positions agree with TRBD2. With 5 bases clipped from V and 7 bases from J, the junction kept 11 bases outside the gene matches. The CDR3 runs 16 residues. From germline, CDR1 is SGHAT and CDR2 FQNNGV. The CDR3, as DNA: TGTGCCAGCAGCACCAACCTAGCGGGAGTGGGGAATGAGCAGTTCTTC. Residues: CASSTNLAGVGNEQFF.

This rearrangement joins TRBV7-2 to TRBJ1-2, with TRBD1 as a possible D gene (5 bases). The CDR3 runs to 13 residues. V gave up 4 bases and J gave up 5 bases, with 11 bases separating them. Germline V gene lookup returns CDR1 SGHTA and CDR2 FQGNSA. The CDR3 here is CASSSGIQYGYTF. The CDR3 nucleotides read TGTGCCAGCAGCTCAGGGATTCAATATGGCTACACCTTC.

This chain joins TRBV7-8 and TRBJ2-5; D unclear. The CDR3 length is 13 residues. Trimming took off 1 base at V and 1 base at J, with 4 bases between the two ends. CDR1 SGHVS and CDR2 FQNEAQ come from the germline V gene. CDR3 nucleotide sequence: TGTGCCAGCAGCTTAGACAGCCAAGAGACCCAGTACTTC. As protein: CASSLDSQETQYF.

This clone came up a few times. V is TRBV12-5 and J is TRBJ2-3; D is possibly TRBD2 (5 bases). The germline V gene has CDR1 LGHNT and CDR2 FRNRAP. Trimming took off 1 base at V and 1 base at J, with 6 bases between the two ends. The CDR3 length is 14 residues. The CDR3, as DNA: TGTGCTAGTGGTTTGGACGGGGGCACAGATACGCAGTATTTT. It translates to CASGLDGGTDTQYF. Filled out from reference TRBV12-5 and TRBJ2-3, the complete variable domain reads DARVTQTPRHKVTEMGQEVTMRCQPILGHNTVFWYRQTMMQGLELLAYFRNRAPLDDSGMPKDRFSAEMPDATLATLKIQPSEPRDSAVYFCASGLDGGTDTQYFGPGTRLTVL.

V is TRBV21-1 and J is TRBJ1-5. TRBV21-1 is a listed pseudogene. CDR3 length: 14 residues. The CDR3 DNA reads TGTGCCAGCAGACTATATACTAGCAATCAGCCCCAGCATTTT. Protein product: CASRLYTSNQPQHF.

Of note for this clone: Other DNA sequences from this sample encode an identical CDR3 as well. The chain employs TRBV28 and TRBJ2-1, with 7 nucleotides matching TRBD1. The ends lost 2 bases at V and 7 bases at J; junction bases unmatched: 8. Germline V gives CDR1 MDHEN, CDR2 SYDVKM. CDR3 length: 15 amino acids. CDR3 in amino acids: CASSLGAGGVNEQFF. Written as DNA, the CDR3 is TGTGCCAGCAGTTTAGGGGCAGGGGGAGTAAATGAGCAGTTCTTC.

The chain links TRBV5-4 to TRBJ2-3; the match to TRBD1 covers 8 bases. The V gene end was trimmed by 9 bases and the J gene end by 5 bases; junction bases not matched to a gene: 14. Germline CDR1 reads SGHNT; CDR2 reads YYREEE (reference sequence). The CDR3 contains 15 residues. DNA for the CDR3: TGTGCCACCCGCACCGGAGGACAGGGTCAAGATACGCAGTATTTT. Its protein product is CATRTGGQGQDTQYF.

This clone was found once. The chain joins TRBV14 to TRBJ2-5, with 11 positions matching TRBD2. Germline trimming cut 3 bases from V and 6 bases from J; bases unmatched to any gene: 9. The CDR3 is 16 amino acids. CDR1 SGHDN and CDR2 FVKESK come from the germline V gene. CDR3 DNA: TGTGCCAGCAGCCAGGGTAGCGGGAGGGCCATACAGACCCAGTACTTC. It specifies CASSQGSGRAIQTQYF.

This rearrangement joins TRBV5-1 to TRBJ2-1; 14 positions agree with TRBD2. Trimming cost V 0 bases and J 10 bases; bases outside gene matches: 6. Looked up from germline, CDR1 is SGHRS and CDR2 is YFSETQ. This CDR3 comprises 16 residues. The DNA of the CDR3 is TGCGCCAGCAGCTTGGGACTAGCGGGAGGGCCGGGGGAGCAGTTCTTC. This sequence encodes CASSLGLAGGPGEQFF.

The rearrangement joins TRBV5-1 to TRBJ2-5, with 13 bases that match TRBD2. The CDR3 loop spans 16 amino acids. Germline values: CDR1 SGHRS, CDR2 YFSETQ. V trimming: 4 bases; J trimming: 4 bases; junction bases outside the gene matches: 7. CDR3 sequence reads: CASSTGTSGRGETQYF. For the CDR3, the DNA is TGCGCCAGCAGCACCGGTACTAGCGGGAGGGGAGAGACCCAGTACTTC.

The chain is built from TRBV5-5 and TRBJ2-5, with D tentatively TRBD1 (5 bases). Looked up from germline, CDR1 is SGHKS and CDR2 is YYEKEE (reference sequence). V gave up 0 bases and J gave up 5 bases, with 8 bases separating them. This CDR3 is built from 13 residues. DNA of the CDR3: TGTGCCAGCAGCTTGGAAGGGGCTGAGACCCAGTACTTC. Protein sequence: CASSLEGAETQYF.

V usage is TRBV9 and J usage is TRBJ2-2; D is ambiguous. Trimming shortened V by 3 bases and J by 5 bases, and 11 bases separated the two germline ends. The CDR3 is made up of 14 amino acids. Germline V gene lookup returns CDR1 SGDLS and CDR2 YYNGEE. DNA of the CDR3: TGTGCCAGCAGCGCAGGCCCCCTGACCGGGGAGCTGTTTTTT. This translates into CASSAGPLTGELFF.

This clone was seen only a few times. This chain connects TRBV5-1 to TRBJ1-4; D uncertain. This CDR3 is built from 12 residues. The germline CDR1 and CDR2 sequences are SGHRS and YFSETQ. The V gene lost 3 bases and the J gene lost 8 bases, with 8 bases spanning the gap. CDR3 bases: TGCGCCAGCAGCTCGGAGAGGGAAAAACTGTTTTTT. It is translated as CASSSEREKLFF.

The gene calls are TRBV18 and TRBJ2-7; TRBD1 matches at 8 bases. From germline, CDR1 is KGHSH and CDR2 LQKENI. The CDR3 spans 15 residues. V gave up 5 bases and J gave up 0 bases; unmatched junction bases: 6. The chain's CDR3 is CASSGRQGSSYEQYF. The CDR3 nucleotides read TGTGCCAGCTCAGGTAGACAGGGGAGCTCCTACGAGCAGTACTTC.

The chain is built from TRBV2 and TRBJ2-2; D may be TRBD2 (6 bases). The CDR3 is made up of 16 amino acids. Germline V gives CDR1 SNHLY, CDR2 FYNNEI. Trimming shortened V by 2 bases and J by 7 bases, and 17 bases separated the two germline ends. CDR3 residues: CASSEREPVLVGELFF. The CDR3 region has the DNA TGTGCCAGCAGTGAACGGGAGCCCGTCTTAGTCGGGGAGCTGTTTTTT.

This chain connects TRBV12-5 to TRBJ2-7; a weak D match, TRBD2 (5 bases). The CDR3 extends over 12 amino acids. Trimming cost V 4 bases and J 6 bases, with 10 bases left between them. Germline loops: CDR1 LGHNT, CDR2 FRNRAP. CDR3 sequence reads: CASGSPAGEQYF. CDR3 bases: TGTGCTAGTGGTTCCCCCGCGGGCGAGCAGTACTTC.

CDR3 amino acids: CASSLSDDSYNEQFF. Here the CDR3 DNA reads TGTGCCAGCAGCTTAAGCGATGACTCCTACAATGAGCAGTTCTTC. The chain employs TRBV11-1 and TRBJ2-1; no reliable D call. V lost 2 bases to trimming and J lost 0 bases, with 8 bases between them. Germline V gene lookup returns CDR1 SGHAT and CDR2 FQDESV (reference sequence). The CDR3 is 15 residues long.

The CDR3, as DNA: TGTGCCAGTAGTATCTTCGGACAGGGGACTTTGTACACTGAAGCTTTCTTT. Protein product: CASSIFGQGTLYTEAFF. J is TRBJ1-1 and V is TRBV19; the match to TRBD1 covers 9 bases. CDR3 length equals 17 residues. V shed 3 bases and J 3 bases; nucleotides not matched to a gene: 11. The germline V gene encodes CDR1 LNHDA and CDR2 SQIVND (reference sequence).

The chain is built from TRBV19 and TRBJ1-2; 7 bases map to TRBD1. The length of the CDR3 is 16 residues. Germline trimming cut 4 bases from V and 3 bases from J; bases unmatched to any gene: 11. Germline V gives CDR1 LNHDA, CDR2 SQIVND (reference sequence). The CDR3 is CASSTWTGDIDYGYTF. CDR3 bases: TGTGCCAGTAGTACATGGACAGGAGATATCGACTATGGCTACACCTTC.

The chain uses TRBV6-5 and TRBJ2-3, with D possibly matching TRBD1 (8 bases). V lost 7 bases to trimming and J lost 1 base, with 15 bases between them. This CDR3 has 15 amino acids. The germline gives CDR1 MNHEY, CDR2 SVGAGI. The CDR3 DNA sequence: TGTGCCAGCATTTTAACAGGGGGGGGCACAGATACGCAGTATTTT. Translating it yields CASILTGGGTDTQYF.

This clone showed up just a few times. The CDR3: CASRATGSTNVLTF. DNA for the CDR3: TGTGCCAGCAGGGCGACAGGGTCTACCAACGTCCTGACTTTC. The chain joins TRBV6-5 to TRBJ2-6; 7 nucleotides match TRBD1. Germline values: CDR1 MNHEY, CDR2 SVGAGI. This CDR3 is built from 14 residues. The V and J ends lost 6 bases and 8 bases, in that order; junction bases with no gene match: 7.